A single sample gave rise to the 14 T cell receptor beta chains below, sequenced in a study of control samples from healthy donors and cancer patients. Sequenced by immunoSEQ multiplex PCR; TCRdb stores in-frame clones only, minus some. The data contain about 21,000 clones, roughly 84% of them singletons. The sample was PBMCs. The receptors originated from a man in his sixties with colorectal cancer.

The V and J genes are TRBV20-1 and TRBJ1-2, with unresolved D. This CDR3 has 10 residues. Germline CDR1 is DFQATT and CDR2 is SNEGSKA (reference sequence). V lost 6 bases and J lost 0, with 2 bases in between. CDR3: CSATNYGYTF. CDR3 DNA: TGCAGTGCAACTAACTATGGCTACACCTTC.

V gene TRBV7-2 combines with J gene TRBJ2-5, with 14 nucleotides matching TRBD2. The CDR3 loop spans 15 amino acids. Trimming at V came to 1 base and at J to 13 bases, leaving 8 bases not matched to a gene. Germline V gene sequence: CDR1 SGHTA, CDR2 FQGNSA. In nucleotides, the CDR3 is TGTGCCAGCAGCTTAGACGGGACTAGCGGGGGCGATCGGTACTTC. It encodes CASSLDGTSGGDRYF.

The chain combines TRBV29-1 with TRBJ1-2, with D possibly TRBD1 on 5 matching bases. The CDR3 sequence is 16 residues long. In germline, CDR1 is SQVTM, CDR2 ANQGSEA. V was cut by 0 bases and J by 6 bases, with 20 bases left in between. The CDR3 protein is CSVEEPGRLFLNGYTF. In DNA, the CDR3 is TGCAGCGTTGAAGAGCCGGGGCGTCTATTTTTGAATGGCTACACCTTC.

This clone was observed once. This chain joins TRBV19 and TRBJ1-3; a weak D match, TRBD1 (6 bases). Trimming removed 8 bases at V and 3 bases at J, with 26 bases between. The CDR3 has 18 amino acids. Germline CDR1 is LNHDA and CDR2 is SQIVND (reference sequence). CDR3 loop: CASGRQAKLGAGGNTIYF. CDR3 bases: TGTGCCAGTGGACGACAGGCAAAGCTTGGGGCAGGTGGAAACACCATATATTTT.

The gene calls are TRBV11-2 and TRBJ2-2, with 7 bases that match TRBD1. V dropped 5 bases and J dropped 3; count of bases not matched to a gene: 12. The germline V gene has CDR1 SGHAT and CDR2 FQNNGV. The CDR3 has 17 amino acids. CDR3 sequence (DNA): TGTGCCAGCAGCCCCCGAAGACAGGGTGAAGACACCGGGGAGCTGTTTTTT. It encodes CASSPRRQGEDTGELFF. Full variable domain (rest looked up from reference TRBV11-2 and TRBJ2-2): EAGVAQSPRYKIIEKRQSVAFWCNPISGHATLYWYQQILGQGPKLLIQFQNNGVVDDSQLPKDRFSAERLKGVDSTLKIQPAKLEDSAVYLCASSPRRQGEDTGELFFGEGSRLTVL.

The chain is built from TRBV11-2 and TRBJ2-6; D not resolved. Looked up from germline, CDR1 is SGHAT and CDR2 is FQNNGV. V lost 8 bases and J 0 bases, leaving 8 bases between the germline ends. The CDR3 has 14 residues. CDR3 in DNA: TGTGCCAGCGGCTCGGCCTCTGGGGCCAACGTCCTGACTTTC. This translates into CASGSASGANVLTF.

The V call is TRBV11-2, the J call TRBJ1-1; D is unclear. Germline assignment: CDR1 SGHAT and CDR2 FQNNGV. The CDR3 runs to 15 residues. Between the trimmed V and J ends, which lost 2 bases and 1 base, there was a span of 11 bases. CDR3 bases: TGTGCCAGCAGCTTATTCCGAGGGAAGAACACTGAAGCTTTCTTT. Translated: CASSLFRGKNTEAFF.

The rearrangement uses TRBV5-4 and TRBJ2-2; D is perhaps TRBD1 (5 bases). Germline values: CDR1 SGHNT, CDR2 YYREEE (reference sequence). The CDR3 sequence is 16 residues long. Trimming shortened V by 5 bases and J by 0 bases, and 14 bases separated the two germline ends. CDR3: CASSLRTGANTGELFF. CDR3 in DNA: TGTGCCAGCAGTTTGCGAACAGGAGCGAACACCGGGGAGCTGTTTTTT.

This clone was seen a few times. The chain couples TRBV20-1 to TRBJ1-2; D unclear. CDR1 and CDR2 from the germline V gene are DFQATT and SNEGSKA (reference sequence). V was cut by 3 bases and J by 2 bases, with 13 bases left in between. The length of the CDR3 is 14 residues. The CDR3 is CSASGNEINYGYTF. As DNA, the CDR3 is TGCAGTGCTAGTGGAAATGAAATAAACTATGGCTACACCTTC.

This clone appeared a few times. The junction departs from germline at one end; a sequencing error may be responsible. The chain employs TRBV2 and TRBJ2-3; D possibly matches TRBD1 or TRBD2 (6 bases each). The CDR3 loop spans 15 amino acids. The germline gives CDR1 SNHLY, CDR2 FYNNEI. In DNA form, the CDR3 reads TGTGCCAGCAGAGAAGTGTCGGGGGCCACAGATACGCAGTATTTT. Protein sequence: CASREVSGATDTQYF.

The chain employs TRBV18 and TRBJ1-5; D is perhaps TRBD1 (5 bases). The CDR3 spans 13 residues. V was trimmed by 6 bases and J by 7 bases, leaving 13 bases between them. CDR1 and CDR2 from the germline V gene are KGHSH and LQKENI. The CDR3 reads CASSPQGGQPQHF. The CDR3 DNA follows: TGTGCCAGCTCCCCCCAGGGCGGACAGCCCCAGCATTTT.

The CDR3 is CASRYGRGGWPQHF. Here the CDR3 DNA reads TGTGCCAGCAGATACGGGAGGGGGGGGTGGCCCCAGCATTTT. J is TRBJ1-5 and V is TRBV6-5; TRBD1 might be the D (6 bases). The germline V gene has CDR1 MNHEY and CDR2 SVGAGI. Trimming took 6 bases from V and 9 from J, leaving 18 bases between them. The CDR3 loop spans 14 amino acids.

The J gene is TRBJ2-3, the V gene TRBV5-1; 7 positions match TRBD2. The CDR3 is 16 residues long. Losses at the gene ends were 6 bases for V and 0 bases for J; bases not matched to a gene: 10. The germline gives CDR1 SGHRS, CDR2 YFSETQ. The CDR3 sequence: CASTLWGGYSTDTQYF. As DNA, the CDR3 is TGCGCCAGCACCCTATGGGGGGGATATAGCACAGATACGCAGTATTTT.

The chain joins TRBV6-5 to TRBJ1-2; D might be TRBD1 (5 bases). This CDR3 is built from 14 residues. V was shortened by 6 bases and J by 0 bases, with 11 bases between the two germline ends. Germline V CDR1 and CDR2: MNHEY, SVGAGI. CDR3 protein: CASRSGTSNYGYTF. The CDR3 DNA sequence: TGTGCCAGCAGGTCCGGGACTTCTAACTATGGCTACACCTTC.